This TCR beta chain originates from a study of blood T cell repertoires in COVID-19. Study-level information: Both acute and convalescent COVID-19 samples were obtained from the United States, Italy and Spain. Nucleic acid was either cDNA or gDNA, and it came from T cells, B-cell-depleted T cells, or PBMCs.

In the original processing: Estimation of nucleated cell counts was performed using reference gene primer amplification. Clones were read by immunoSEQ multiplex PCR, and TCRdb kept only the in-frame ones, dropping some. Clone size and V and J calls were adopted from that table, with D and trimming inferred from the DNA. The sample yields about 140,000 clones, roughly 84% seen once. J was trimmed by 6 bases and V by 1 base; bases with no gene match: 5. From germline, CDR1 is SGHNT and CDR2 YENEEA. CDR3 length equals 15 residues. The sequence derives from a man aged 55 to 69 with active or convalescent COVID-19. This chain joins TRBV11-3 and TRBJ2-1; 8 nucleotides agree with TRBD2. The material sequenced was peripheral blood. The CDR3 is CASSLVSGSPNEQFF. The CDR3 DNA follows: TGTGCCAGCAGCTTAGTAAGCGGGAGCCCCAATGAGCAGTTCTTC.